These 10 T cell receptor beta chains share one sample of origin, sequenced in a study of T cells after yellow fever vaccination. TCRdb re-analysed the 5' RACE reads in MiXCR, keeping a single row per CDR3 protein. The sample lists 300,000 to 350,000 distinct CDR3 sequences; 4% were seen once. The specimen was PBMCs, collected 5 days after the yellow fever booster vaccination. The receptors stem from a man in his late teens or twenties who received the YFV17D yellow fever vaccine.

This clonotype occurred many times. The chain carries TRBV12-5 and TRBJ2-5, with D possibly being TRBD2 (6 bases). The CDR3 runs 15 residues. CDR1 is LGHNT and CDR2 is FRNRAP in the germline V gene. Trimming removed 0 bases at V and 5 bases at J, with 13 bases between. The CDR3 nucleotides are TGTGCTAGTGGTTTGGTGCGGGGCCCAGGGGAGACCCAGTACTTC. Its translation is CASGLVRGPGETQYF.

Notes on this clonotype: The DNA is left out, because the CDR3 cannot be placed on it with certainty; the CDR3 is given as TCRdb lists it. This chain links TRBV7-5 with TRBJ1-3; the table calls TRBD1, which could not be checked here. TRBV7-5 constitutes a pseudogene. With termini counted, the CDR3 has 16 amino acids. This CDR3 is CISVPEAGTVRNTIYF.

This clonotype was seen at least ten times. CDR3 sequence: CSARSTSFDTGELFF. The CDR3 region has the DNA TGCAGTGCTAGGAGCACCTCTTTTGACACCGGGGAGCTGTTTTTT. The chain links TRBV20-1 to TRBJ2-2; D uncertain. V lost 3 bases and J lost 3, with 14 bases in between. Germline assignment: CDR1 DFQATT and CDR2 SNEGSKA (reference sequence). There are 15 residues in the CDR3.

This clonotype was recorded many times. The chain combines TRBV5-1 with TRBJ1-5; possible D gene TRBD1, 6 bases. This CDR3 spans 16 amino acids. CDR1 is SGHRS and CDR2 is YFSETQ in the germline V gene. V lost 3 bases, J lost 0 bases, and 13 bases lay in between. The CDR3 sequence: CASSWGAGDSNQPQHF. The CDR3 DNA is TGCGCCAGCAGCTGGGGGGCCGGGGATAGCAATCAGCCCCAGCATTTT. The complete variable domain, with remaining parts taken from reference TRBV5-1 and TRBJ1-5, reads KAGVTQTPRYLIKTRGQQVTLSCSPISGHRSVSWYQQTPGQGLQFLFEYFSETQRNKGNFPGRFSGRQFSNSRSEMNVSTLELGDSALYLCASSWGAGDSNQPQHFGDGTRLSIL.

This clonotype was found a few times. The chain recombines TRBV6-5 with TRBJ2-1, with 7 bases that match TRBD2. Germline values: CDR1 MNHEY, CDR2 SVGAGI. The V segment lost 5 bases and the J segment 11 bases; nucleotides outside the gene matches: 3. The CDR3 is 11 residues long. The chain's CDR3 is CASSGGVQQFF. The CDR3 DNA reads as TGTGCCAGCAGTGGGGGGGTTCAGCAGTTCTTC.

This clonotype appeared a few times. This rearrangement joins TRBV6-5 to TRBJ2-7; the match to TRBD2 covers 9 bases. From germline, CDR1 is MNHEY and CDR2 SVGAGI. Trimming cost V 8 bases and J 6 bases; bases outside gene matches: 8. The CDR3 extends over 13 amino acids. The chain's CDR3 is CASGTSGLSEQYF. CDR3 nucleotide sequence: TGTGCCAGCGGAACTAGCGGGCTTAGCGAGCAGTACTTC.

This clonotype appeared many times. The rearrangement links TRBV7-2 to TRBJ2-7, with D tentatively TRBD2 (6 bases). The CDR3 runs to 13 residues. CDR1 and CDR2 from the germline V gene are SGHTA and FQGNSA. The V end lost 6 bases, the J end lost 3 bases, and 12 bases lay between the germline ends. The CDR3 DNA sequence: TGTGCCAGCAGTAGAATGCGGGACTACGAGCAGTACGTC. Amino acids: CASSRMRDYEQYV.

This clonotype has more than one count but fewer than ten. The CDR3 nucleotides are TGCAGTGCTAGAGACGCCGCGGTTCGCTATGGCTACACCTTC. Encoded protein: CSARDAAVRYGYTF. This sequence joins TRBV20-1 and TRBJ1-2; D not certain. The CDR3 extends over 14 amino acids. V shed 0 bases and J shed 4 bases, with 12 bases lying between them. Germline-derived CDR1 and CDR2 are DFQATT and SNEGSKA (reference sequence).

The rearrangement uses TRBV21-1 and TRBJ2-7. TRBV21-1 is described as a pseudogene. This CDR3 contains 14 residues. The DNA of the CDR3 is TGTGCCAGCAGCAAAGTTAAGGGCGCCTACGAGCAGTACGTC. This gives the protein CASSKVKGAYEQYV.

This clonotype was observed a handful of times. The CDR3 sequence is CASSYSNSPREKLFF. Here the CDR3 DNA reads TGTGCCAGCAGTTACTCGAACAGTCCTCGTGAAAAACTGTTTTTT. The genes are TRBV6-5 and TRBJ1-4; D not certain. CDR3 length equals 15 residues. Trimming took 0 bases from V and 7 from J, leaving 12 bases between them. Germline assignment: CDR1 MNHEY and CDR2 SVGAGI.